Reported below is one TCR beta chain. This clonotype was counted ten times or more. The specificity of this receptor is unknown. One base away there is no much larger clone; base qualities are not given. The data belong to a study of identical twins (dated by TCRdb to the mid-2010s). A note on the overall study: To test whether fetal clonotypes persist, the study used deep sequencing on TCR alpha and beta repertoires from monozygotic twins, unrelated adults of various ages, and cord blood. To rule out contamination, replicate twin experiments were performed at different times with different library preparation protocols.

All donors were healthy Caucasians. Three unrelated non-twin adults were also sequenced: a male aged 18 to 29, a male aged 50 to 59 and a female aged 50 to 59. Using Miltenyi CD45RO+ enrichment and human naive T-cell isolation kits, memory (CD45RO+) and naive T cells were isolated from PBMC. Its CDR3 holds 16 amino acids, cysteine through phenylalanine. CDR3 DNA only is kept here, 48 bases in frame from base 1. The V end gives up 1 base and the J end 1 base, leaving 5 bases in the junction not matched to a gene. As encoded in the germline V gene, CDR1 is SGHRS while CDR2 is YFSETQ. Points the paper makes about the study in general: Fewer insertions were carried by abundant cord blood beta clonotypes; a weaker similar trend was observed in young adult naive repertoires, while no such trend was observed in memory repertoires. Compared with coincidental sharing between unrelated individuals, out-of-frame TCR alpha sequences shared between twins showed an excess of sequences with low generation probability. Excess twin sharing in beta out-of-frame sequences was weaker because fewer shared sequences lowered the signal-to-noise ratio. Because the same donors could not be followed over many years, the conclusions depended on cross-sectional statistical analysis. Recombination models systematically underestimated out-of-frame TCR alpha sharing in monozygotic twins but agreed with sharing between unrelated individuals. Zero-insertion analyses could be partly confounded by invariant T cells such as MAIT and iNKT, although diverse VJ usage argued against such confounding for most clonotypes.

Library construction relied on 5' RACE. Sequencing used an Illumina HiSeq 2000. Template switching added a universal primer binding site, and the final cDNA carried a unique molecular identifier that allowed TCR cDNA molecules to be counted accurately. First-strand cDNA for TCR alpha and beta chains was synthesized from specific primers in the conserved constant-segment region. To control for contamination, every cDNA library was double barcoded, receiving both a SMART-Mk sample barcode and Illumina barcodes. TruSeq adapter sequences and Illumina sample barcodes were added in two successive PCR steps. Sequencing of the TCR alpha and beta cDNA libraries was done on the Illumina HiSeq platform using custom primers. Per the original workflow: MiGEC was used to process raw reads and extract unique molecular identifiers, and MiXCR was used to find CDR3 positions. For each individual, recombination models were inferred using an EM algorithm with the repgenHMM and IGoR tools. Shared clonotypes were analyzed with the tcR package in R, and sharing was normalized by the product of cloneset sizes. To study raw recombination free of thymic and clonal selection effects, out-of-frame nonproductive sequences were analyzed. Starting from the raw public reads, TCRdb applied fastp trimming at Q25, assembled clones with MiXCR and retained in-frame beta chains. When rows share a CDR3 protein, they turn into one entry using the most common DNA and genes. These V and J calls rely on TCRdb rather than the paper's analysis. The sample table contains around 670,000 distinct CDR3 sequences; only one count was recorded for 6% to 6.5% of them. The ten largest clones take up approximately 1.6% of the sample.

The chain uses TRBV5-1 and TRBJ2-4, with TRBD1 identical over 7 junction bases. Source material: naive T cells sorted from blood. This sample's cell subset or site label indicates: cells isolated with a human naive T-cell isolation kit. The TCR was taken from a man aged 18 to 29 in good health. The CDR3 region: CASSLTSTGAKNIQYF. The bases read TGCGCCAGCAGCTTGACCTCGACAGGGGCCAAAAACATTCAGTACTTC.